The present entry profiles one TCR beta chain with its context. Every donor, a Caucasian adult, lived in Nashville, Tennessee. CD4+ cells underwent separation, giving CD45RA+ naive and CD45RA-negative memory subsets. Measured with immunoSEQ multiplex PCR; TCRdb has only the in-frame clones, and not every one. The data show about 610,000 clones, 97% seen once. The sample originates from a study of shared clonotypes between healthy human individuals. Looked up from germline, CDR1 is MNHEY and CDR2 is SVGAGI. With 6 bases clipped from V and 7 bases from J, the junction kept 10 bases outside the gene matches. The CDR3 extends over 15 amino acids.

Sequencing was performed on naive CD4+ T cells sorted from blood. Regarding subset: CD45RA+ positively selected. The TCR comes from a woman in her 30s in good health. V and J are TRBV6-5 and TRBJ2-2, with 8 bases that match TRBD2. The CDR3 here is CASSWEGLAVGELFF. The CDR3 DNA reads TGTGCCAGCAGCTGGGAAGGACTAGCAGTCGGGGAGCTGTTTTTT.